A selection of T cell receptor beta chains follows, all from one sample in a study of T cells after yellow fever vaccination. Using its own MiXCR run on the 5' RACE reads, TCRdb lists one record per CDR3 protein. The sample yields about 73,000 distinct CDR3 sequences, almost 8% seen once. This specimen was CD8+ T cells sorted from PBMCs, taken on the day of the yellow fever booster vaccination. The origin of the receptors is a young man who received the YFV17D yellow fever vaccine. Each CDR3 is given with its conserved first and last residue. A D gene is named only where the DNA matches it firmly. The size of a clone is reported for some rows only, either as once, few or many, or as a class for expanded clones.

CDR3 DNA: TGCGCCAGCAGCTTCCGGGGGGGCCCGGGAAATGAGCAGTTCTTC
CDR3 protein: CASSFRGGPGNEQFF
J gene: TRBJ2-1
V gene: TRBV5-1
clone size: -
D gene: TRBD2

CDR3 DNA: TGCGCCAGCAGTGAGTCAGGGCTAAACATTCAGTACTTC
CDR3 protein: CASSESGLNIQYF
J gene: TRBJ2-4
V gene: TRBV10-1
clone size: few
D gene: -

CDR3 DNA: TGCGCCAGCAGCCAAGATCCCTGGCGGGAGGGGACAGATACGCAGTATTTT
CDR3 protein: CASSQDPWREGTDTQYF
J gene: TRBJ2-3
V gene: TRBV4-3
clone size: -
D gene: TRBD2

CDR3 DNA: TGCGCCAGCAGCCTGGGAACAGGGGAATACAATGAGCAGTTCTTC
CDR3 protein: CASSLGTGEYNEQFF
J gene: TRBJ2-1
V gene: TRBV5-1
clone size: -
D gene: TRBD1

CDR3 DNA: TGCGCCAGCAGTGAATGGACAGGGGGGAGAGGTGGCTACACCTTC
CDR3 protein: CASSEWTGGRGGYTF
J gene: TRBJ1-2
V gene: TRBV10-2
clone size: few
D gene: TRBD1

CDR3 DNA: TGCAGTGCCTATAAGGGACTAGCGGGAGAATACGATACGCAGTATTTT
CDR3 protein: CSAYKGLAGEYDTQYF
J gene: TRBJ2-3
V gene: TRBV20-1
clone size: -
D gene: TRBD2

CDR3 DNA: TGCGCCAGCAGTCCACCCCGGGACAGGGCGTACTTC
CDR3 protein: CASSPPRDRAYF
J gene: TRBJ2-7
V gene: TRBV23-1
clone size: few
D gene: TRBD1

CDR3 DNA: TGTGCCAGCACCGTGACAGGGGGAAACGGGGAGACCCAGTACTTC
CDR3 protein: CASTVTGGNGETQYF
J gene: TRBJ2-5
V gene: TRBV11-2
clone size: -
D gene: TRBD1

CDR3 DNA: TGTGCCAGCAAGATAGGCCCCTGGGCTGAAGCTTTCTTT
CDR3 protein: CASKIGPWAEAFF
J gene: TRBJ1-1
V gene: TRBV27
clone size: few
D gene: -

CDR3 DNA: TGTGCCAGCAGCAGGGGGTCTCCGGAGTATACGCAGTATTTT
CDR3 protein: CASSRGSPEYTQYF
J gene: TRBJ2-3
V gene: TRBV27
clone size: -
D gene: TRBD1

CDR3 DNA: TGTGCCAGCAGTGAAACAGGGGGCTCTGGAAACACCATATATTTT
CDR3 protein: CASSETGGSGNTIYF
J gene: TRBJ1-3
V gene: TRBV6-1
clone size: many
D gene: TRBD1

CDR3 DNA: TGTGCCTGGAGGAGCGGGAGGGGATACAATGAGCAGTTCTTC
CDR3 protein: CAWRSGRGYNEQFF
J gene: TRBJ2-1
V gene: TRBV30
clone size: few
D gene: TRBD2

CDR3 DNA: TGCGCCAGCAGCCAAGTCTCTAGCGGTTCCTACGAGCAGTACTTC
CDR3 protein: CASSQVSSGSYEQYF
J gene: TRBJ2-7
V gene: TRBV4-3
clone size: few
D gene: TRBD2

CDR3 DNA: TGCGCCAGCAGCTTGGAGGCATATAGCACAGATACGCAGTATTTT
CDR3 protein: CASSLEAYSTDTQYF
J gene: TRBJ2-3
V gene: TRBV5-1
clone size: many
D gene: -

CDR3 DNA: TGTGCCAGCGGCCCCGGCTCACCGAGCTCTGGAAACACCATATATTTT
CDR3 protein: CASGPGSPSSGNTIYF
J gene: TRBJ1-3
V gene: TRBV6-5
clone size: many
D gene: -

CDR3 DNA: TGTGCCAGCAGTGAATATTTTATTAGCGGGAGTAATACGCAGTATTTT
CDR3 protein: CASSEYFISGSNTQYF
J gene: TRBJ2-3
V gene: TRBV25-1
clone size: few
D gene: TRBD2

CDR3 DNA: TGTGCCAGCTCACCAGAATACCGGGACACCACCTACGAGCAGTACTTC
CDR3 protein: CASSPEYRDTTYEQYF
J gene: TRBJ2-7
V gene: TRBV18
clone size: -
D gene: -

CDR3 DNA: TGTGCCAGCCGCAAAGCGGGAGAATCAGGGCAGTTCTTC
CDR3 protein: CASRKAGESGQFF
J gene: TRBJ2-1
V gene: TRBV14
clone size: many
D gene: TRBD2

CDR3 DNA: TGTGCCAGCACCCCACTAGGGGAAGAGACCCAGTACTTC
CDR3 protein: CASTPLGEETQYF
J gene: TRBJ2-5
V gene: TRBV7-9
clone size: few
D gene: -

CDR3 DNA: TGCGCCAGCAGCCCCGGCCGGGAAGCTGGGGCCAACGTCCTGACTTTC
CDR3 protein: CASSPGREAGANVLTF
J gene: TRBJ2-6
V gene: TRBV4-3
clone size: -
D gene: -

CDR3 DNA: TGTGCCAGCACTAGGACTAGCTTCGAGACCCAGTACTTC
CDR3 protein: CASTRTSFETQYF
J gene: TRBJ2-5
V gene: TRBV28
clone size: many
D gene: TRBD2

CDR3 DNA: TGTGCCATCAGTGAGTCACCTAGCGAGGGGGACCCCCAAGAGACCCAGTACTTC
CDR3 protein: CAISESPSEGDPQETQYF
J gene: TRBJ2-5
V gene: TRBV10-3
clone size: few
D gene: -

CDR3 DNA: TGTGCCACCAGCAGAGATCGAAGTCTAGCCAAAAACATTCAGTACTTC
CDR3 protein: CATSRDRSLAKNIQYF
J gene: TRBJ2-4
V gene: TRBV15
clone size: once
D gene: -

CDR3 DNA: TGTGCCAGCAGTACGGGACTAGCGGGAGTAGGCCCCGGGGAGCTGTTTTTT
CDR3 protein: CASSTGLAGVGPGELFF
J gene: TRBJ2-2
V gene: TRBV27
clone size: -
D gene: TRBD2

CDR3 DNA: TGTGCCAGTAGCCCTTCCGGCCTAGCGGGAGGGCCCGGGGAGCTGTTTTTT
CDR3 protein: CASSPSGLAGGPGELFF
J gene: TRBJ2-2
V gene: TRBV19
clone size: -
D gene: TRBD2

CDR3 DNA: TGTGCCAGCAGCCTTTATGCCAATCAGCCCCAGCATTTT
CDR3 protein: CASSLYANQPQHF
J gene: TRBJ1-5
V gene: TRBV6-2/TRBV6-3
clone size: -
D gene: -

CDR3 DNA: TGTGCCAGCAGCCTTAGTGGCGGACTTAGAACCTACAATGAGCAGTTCTTC
CDR3 protein: CASSLSGGLRTYNEQFF
J gene: TRBJ2-1
V gene: TRBV12-3/TRBV12-4
clone size: -
D gene: -

CDR3 DNA: TGCAGTGCCCTAAGGATAGAGCAGTACTTC
CDR3 protein: CSALRIEQYF
J gene: TRBJ2-7
V gene: TRBV20-1
clone size: medium-sized
D gene: -

CDR3 DNA: TGCAGCTCCACGGGACTAGCGGGCATCATGTCCTACAATGAGCAGTTCTTC
CDR3 protein: CSSTGLAGIMSYNEQFF
J gene: TRBJ2-1
V gene: TRBV29-1
clone size: once
D gene: TRBD2

CDR3 DNA: TGTGCCAGCAGTTCAGCGGGGGCGGACACAGATACGCAGTATTTT
CDR3 protein: CASSSAGADTDTQYF
J gene: TRBJ2-3
V gene: TRBV7-9
clone size: -
D gene: TRBD2

CDR3 DNA: TGTGCCAGCAGCCCAGGGGGATTCGGAATACAAAGGGGCACTGAAGCTTTCTTT
CDR3 protein: CASSPGGFGIQRGTEAFF
J gene: TRBJ1-1
V gene: TRBV4-2
clone size: -
D gene: TRBD1

CDR3 DNA: TGTGCCAGCAGCTTGTGGGCAGGGAGCTCCTACGAGCAGTACTTC
CDR3 protein: CASSLWAGSSYEQYF
J gene: TRBJ2-7
V gene: TRBV5-5
clone size: -
D gene: -

CDR3 DNA: TGCGCCAGCAGCCCGGACAGGGGAGGAACTGAAGCTTTCTTT
CDR3 protein: CASSPDRGGTEAFF
J gene: TRBJ1-1
V gene: TRBV5-1
clone size: many
D gene: TRBD1

CDR3 DNA: TGTGCCAGCAGCTTTGGACAGGGGAGCAAAAACATTCAGTACTTC
CDR3 protein: CASSFGQGSKNIQYF
J gene: TRBJ2-4
V gene: TRBV7-9
clone size: few
D gene: TRBD1

CDR3 DNA: TGCAGTGCTCTCGGACTAGCGGGAGGTAATGAGCAGTTCTTC
CDR3 protein: CSALGLAGGNEQFF
J gene: TRBJ2-1
V gene: TRBV20-1
clone size: many
D gene: TRBD2